These 13 T cell receptor beta chains originate from one sample sequenced in a study of cytomegalovirus exposure and HLA in healthy donors. The PCR employed 60 Vbeta primers together with 13 Jbeta primers. TCRdb's table, derived via immunoSEQ multiplex PCR, lists solely in-frame clones and lacks some. The repertoire holds some 130,000 clones, roughly three quarters seen once, with approximately 2.1% in the top ten. Sequencing input: PBMCs. These receptors originate from a man younger than 45 in good health and CMV-seronegative.

The chain is built from TRBV11-3 and TRBJ2-3; D uncertain. This CDR3 contains 15 residues. Germline lookup yields CDR1 SGHNT and CDR2 YENEEA. V was clipped by 1 base and J by 0 bases, with 8 bases between them. CDR3 loop: CASSLGTISTDTQYF. CDR3 nucleotides: TGTGCCAGCAGCTTAGGAACAATTAGCACAGATACGCAGTATTTT.

The V and J genes are TRBV30 and TRBJ2-7; tentative D call: TRBD1 (5 bases). V was cut by 0 bases and J by 0 bases, with 9 bases left in between. The CDR3 has 14 amino acids. CDR1 GTSNPN and CDR2 SVGIG come from the germline V gene (reference sequence). CDR3: CAWSVDRFSYEQYF. In DNA form, the CDR3 reads TGTGCCTGGAGTGTAGACAGATTCTCCTACGAGCAGTACTTC. Looking up the rest from reference TRBV30 and TRBJ2-7 gives the full variable domain: SQTIHQWPATLVQPVGSPLSLECTVEGTSNPNLYWYRQAAGRGLQLLFYSVGIGQISSEVPQNLSASRPQDRQFILSSKKLLLSDSGFYLCAWSVDRFSYEQYFGPGTRLTVT.

V and J are TRBV11-2 and TRBJ2-7; tentatively, D is TRBD1 (5 bases). Germline V gene sequence: CDR1 SGHAT, CDR2 FQNNGV. The CDR3 runs to 15 residues. V shed 5 bases and J shed 2 bases, with 16 bases lying between them. This CDR3 is CASSPTPGLAYEQYF. In DNA, the CDR3 is TGTGCCAGCAGCCCCACCCCAGGGCTGGCCTACGAGCAGTACTTC.

The rearrangement joins TRBV7-9 to TRBJ1-1; 9 bases line up with TRBD1. Germline CDR1 and CDR2: SEHNR and FQNEAQ (reference sequence). This CDR3 is built from 12 residues. The CDR3 protein is CSGTTGGSEAFF. DNA of the CDR3: TGTTCCGGGACTACAGGGGGCTCTGAAGCTTTCTTT. Variable domain in full (rest from reference TRBV7-9 and TRBJ1-1): DTGVSQNPRHKITKRGQNVTFRCDPISEHNRLYWYRQTLGQGPEFLTYFQNEAQLEKSRLLSDRFSAERPKGSFSTLEIQRTEQGDSAMYLCSGTTGGSEAFFGQGTRLTVV.

V is TRBV19 and J is TRBJ2-5; 11 bases line up with TRBD2. In germline, CDR1 is LNHDA, CDR2 SQIVND (reference sequence). This CDR3 is 17 amino acids long. With 1 base clipped from V and 4 bases from J, the junction kept 8 bases outside the gene matches. The CDR3 protein is CASSIVGGLAGGETQYF. The CDR3 DNA is TGTGCCAGTAGTATAGTGGGCGGACTAGCGGGTGGAGAGACCCAGTACTTC.

J is TRBJ1-1 and V is TRBV4-1; D ambiguous. The germline gives CDR1 MGHRA, CDR2 YSYEKL. V was cut by 2 bases and J by 2 bases, with 12 bases left in between. The CDR3 totals 15 residues. As DNA, the CDR3 is TGCGCCAGCAGCCAACGGACTGCCGGAAACACTGAAGCTTTCTTT. Its translation: CASSQRTAGNTEAFF.

The gene calls are TRBV19 and TRBJ1-2, with no clear D. This CDR3 region has 15 residues. The germline gives CDR1 LNHDA, CDR2 SQIVND (reference sequence). The ends were cut back, 2 bases at V and 6 bases at J, with 16 bases in the middle. The CDR3 coding sequence is TGTGCCAGTAGTATAACTTCATACGGCGGAGATGGCTACACCTTC. Translation gives CASSITSYGGDGYTF.

This clone was recorded a few times. The chain uses TRBV28 and TRBJ1-1; D is uncertain. The length of the CDR3 is 10 residues. Trimming stripped 3 bases from V and 8 bases from J, with 4 bases between. Germline V gene data show CDR1 as MDHEN and CDR2 as SYDVKM. Written as DNA, the CDR3 is TGTGCCAGCAGTTTCCGGGAAGCTTTCTTT. Amino acids: CASSFREAFF.

V is TRBV27 and J is TRBJ2-7; 11 nucleotides align to TRBD1. This CDR3 is built from 14 residues. Unmatched junction bases numbered 6, after V lost 8 bases and J lost 3 bases. Germline V gene data show CDR1 as MNHEY and CDR2 as SMNVEV (reference sequence). DNA of the CDR3: TGTGCCAGCTCTACCGGGACAGGGGGCTACGAGCAGTACTTC. It codes for CASSTGTGGYEQYF.

The table lists this clone with a few counts. This chain connects TRBV6-1 to TRBJ2-7, with D tentatively TRBD1 (6 bases). The CDR3 is 14 amino acids. Per the germline V gene, CDR1 is MNHNS and CDR2 is SASEGT. Between the trimmed V and J ends, which lost 3 bases and 8 bases, there was a span of 17 bases. The CDR3, as DNA: TGTGCCAGCAGTGATATCAGGGGTTCCCTTAAGCAGTACTTC. It translates to CASSDIRGSLKQYF.

V usage is TRBV27 and J usage is TRBJ2-1; D is unclear. V was cut by 3 bases and J by 0 bases, with 15 bases left in between. Germline assignment: CDR1 MNHEY and CDR2 SMNVEV (reference sequence). This CDR3 contains 17 residues. This chain's CDR3 is CASSLRGNPGSYNEQFF. In DNA form, the CDR3 reads TGTGCCAGCAGTTTGAGAGGAAACCCGGGCTCCTACAATGAGCAGTTCTTC.

This clone was detected only a few times. V gene TRBV6-5 combines with J gene TRBJ1-1, with a possible D match to TRBD1 (6 bases). Trimming shortened V by 4 bases and J by 4 bases, and 16 bases separated the two germline ends. This CDR3 region has 15 residues. Germline CDR1 is MNHEY and CDR2 is SVGAGI. In DNA form, the CDR3 reads TGTGCCAGCAGTTCCGCGTGGGGGGGCGGCACTGAAGCTTTCTTT. Protein sequence: CASSSAWGGGTEAFF.

The J gene is TRBJ1-2, the V gene TRBV30; perhaps TRBD1 as D (6 bases). Germline V lookup: CDR1 GTSNPN, CDR2 SVGIG (reference sequence). CDR3 size: 11 residues. With 7 bases removed from V and 8 bases from J, the gap between germline ends came to 14 bases. The CDR3 DNA is TGTGCCTCCGCAATAGGACAGGGCTACACCTTC. Translation gives CASAIGQGYTF.